One sample yielded the 17 T cell receptor beta chains listed below, sequenced in a study of Tregs in tolerant kidney transplant recipients. Measured with immunoSEQ multiplex PCR; TCRdb has only the in-frame clones, and not every one. The table counts 25,000 to 40,000 clones; less than 2% lies in the top ten. Recipients received nonmyeloablative bone marrow transplants from related graft donors, with transient mixed chimerism. The sequencing here drew on CD4+ T cells from blood (PBMCs), taken 24 months after the transplant. The receptors were gathered from a human patient who received a combined kidney and bone marrow transplant. Certain T cells may be donor cells from the graft.

Regarding this clone: The read terminates 3 residues before the CDR3 end, so the remaining end is supplied by the germline J gene. The chain recombines TRBV7-9 with TRBJ2-5; D gene unclear. Germline V gene data show CDR1 as SEHNR and CDR2 as FQNEAQ (reference sequence). V was clipped by 3 bases and J by 5 bases, with 10 bases between them. CDR3 size: 13 residues. CDR3 DNA (partial): TGTGCCAGCAGCTTCAGTAGCTCGGAGACC. It yields the protein CASSFSSSET. The entire CDR3 sequence reads CASSFSSSETQYF.

About this clone: The read halts 3 residues ahead of the CDR3 end, with the missing end drawn from the germline J gene. This sequence joins TRBV19 and TRBJ1-4; D is possibly TRBD1 (6 bases). In germline, CDR1 is LNHDA, CDR2 SQIVND (reference sequence). The V end lost 7 bases, the J end lost 7 bases, and 19 bases lay between the germline ends. This CDR3 region has 15 residues. The chain's CDR3 is CASTIGAQGGEKLFF. CDR3 DNA, as far as it was read: TGTGCCAGTACCATAGGGGCACAGGGAGGTGAAAAA. The full variable domain, with the rest looked up from reference TRBV19 and TRBJ1-4, is DGGITQSPKYLFRKEGQNVTLSCEQNLNHDAMYWYRQDPGQGLRLIYYSQIVNDFQKGDIAEGYSVSREKKESFPLTVTSAQKNPTAFYLCASTIGAQGGEKLFFGSGTQLSVL.

In the case of this clone: The read ends 3 residues shy of where the CDR3 ends; the end is completed using the germline J gene. The chain recombines TRBV19 with TRBJ1-5; TRBD1 matches 8 bases. The trim removed 4 bases at V and 2 bases at J, leaving 10 bases unmatched. The germline V gene encodes CDR1 LNHDA and CDR2 SQIVND (reference sequence). The CDR3 is 17 residues long. CDR3 residues: CASSSLAGGSGNQPQHF. The CDR3 DNA, read in part, is TGTGCCAGTAGTAGTTTAGCAGGGGGCTCAGGCAATCAGCCC.

CDR3 region: CASSPTRSGANVLTF. The part of the CDR3 DNA that was read is TGTGCCAGCAGCCCCACGAGGTCTGGGGCCAACGTC. The V and J genes are TRBV16 and TRBJ2-6; D is ambiguous. With the read ending 3 residues before the CDR3 end, the germline J gene is used to fill in that end. V dropped 4 bases and J dropped 1 base, with 8 bases sitting between them. The CDR3 has 15 amino acids. Germline CDR1 KGHSY, CDR2 FQNENV.

Remarks on this clone: An end of the junction does not agree with germline; a read error may underlie this. The CDR3 here is CASSQSGPRQGPYEQYF. The sequenced CDR3 bases are TGCGCCAGCAGCCAGAGCGGTCCAAGACAGGGCCCCTACGAG. The chain employs TRBV4-2 and TRBJ2-7; TRBD1 aligns across 7 bases. The sequence runs out 3 residues before the end of the CDR3; the remainder is reconstructed from the germline J gene. CDR1 is LGHNA and CDR2 is YNFKEQ in the germline V gene. This CDR3 region has 17 residues.

As for this clone: The read comes to an end 3 residues before the CDR3 does, leaving the germline J gene to fill in the end. The chain links TRBV19 to TRBJ2-7; possibly TRBD1 for D (5 bases). The germline gives CDR1 LNHDA, CDR2 SQIVND (reference sequence). The CDR3 runs 15 residues. Trimming removed 5 bases from V and 2 bases from J, with 16 bases in between. The sequenced part of the CDR3 DNA is TGTGCCAGTAGTGGGGCGGCTGGGTTTACCTACGAG. It is translated as CASSGAAGFTYE. The whole CDR3 region reads CASSGAAGFTYEQYF.

As concerns this clone: The DNA ends 3 residues before the CDR3 does, and the rest of the CDR3 is filled in from the germline J gene. The rearrangement links TRBV20-1 to TRBJ2-5; D might be TRBD2 (5 bases). The CDR3 is 13 amino acids. Germline assignment: CDR1 DFQATT and CDR2 SNEGSKA (reference sequence). Trimming took off 5 bases at V and 1 base at J, with 11 bases between the two ends. CDR3 sequence: CSAFEGPQETQYF. Incomplete CDR3 DNA: TGCAGTGCTTTCGAGGGCCCCCAAGAGACC.

A word on this clone: The read is 3 residues too short to cover the CDR3 end, so that end is filled in from the germline J gene. The J gene is TRBJ2-2, the V gene TRBV5-1; D remains unclear. Germline V gene sequence: CDR1 SGHRS, CDR2 YFSETQ. V gave up 0 bases and J gave up 1 base, with 7 bases separating them. The CDR3 loop spans 15 amino acids. The CDR3 DNA, read in part, is TGCGCCAGCAGCTTGGCGTGGCAGAACACCGGGGAG. This encodes CASSLAWQNTGE. The entire CDR3 reads CASSLAWQNTGELFF.

Turning to this clone: Read sequence stops 3 residues before the CDR3 end, and the germline J gene provides the missing end. The V and J genes are TRBV7-2 and TRBJ2-7, with 7 positions matching TRBD2. V trimming: 4 bases; J trimming: 5 bases; junction bases outside the gene matches: 8. The V gene's germline CDR1 is SGHTA and CDR2 FQGNSA. The CDR3 extends over 14 amino acids. CDR3 amino acids: CASSWRGLVDEQYF. The CDR3 bases that were read are TGTGCCAGCAGCTGGAGAGGACTAGTGGACGAG.

As to this clone: The CDR3 is cut off 3 residues early in the read; its end comes from the germline J gene. This chain uses TRBV5-1 with TRBJ2-3; 9 bases align to TRBD2. J was trimmed by 7 bases and V by 3 bases; bases with no gene match: 9. Germline V gene lookup returns CDR1 SGHRS and CDR2 YFSETQ. The CDR3 runs 15 residues. The CDR3: CASSSQREEPYTQYF. Partial CDR3 DNA: TGCGCCAGCAGCTCCCAGCGGGAGGAGCCCTATACG.

On this clone itself: The DNA ends 3 residues before the CDR3 does, and the rest of the CDR3 is filled in from the germline J gene. This chain connects TRBV7-2 to TRBJ1-1; a possible D gene is TRBD1 (6 bases). Looked up from germline, CDR1 is SGHTA and CDR2 is FQGNSA. This CDR3 spans 13 amino acids. V was trimmed by 4 bases and J by 3 bases, leaving 9 bases between them. The DNA read from the CDR3 is TGTGCCAGCAGCTCCGGACAGTACACTGAA. This gives the protein CASSSGQYTE. The entire CDR3 reads CASSSGQYTEAFF. Complete variable domain (other parts from reference TRBV7-2 and TRBJ1-1): GAGVSQSPSNKVTEKGKDVELRCDPISGHTALYWYRQSLGQGLEFLIYFQGNSAPDKSGLPSDRFSAERTGGSVSTLTIQRTQQEDSAVYLCASSSGQYTEAFFGQGTRLTVV.

For this clone: The read gets to within 3 residues of the CDR3 end, and the germline J gene fills in the rest. This chain links TRBV2 with TRBJ2-1; 8 bases fit TRBD2. V shed 6 bases, J shed 7 bases, and the junction held 11 bases outside the gene matches. Germline CDR1 SNHLY, CDR2 FYNNEI. The CDR3 totals 15 residues. CDR3 region: CASRLLAALGNEQFF. CDR3 bases read: TGTGCCAGCAGATTACTAGCGGCGCTGGGAAATGAG.

Remarks on this clone: Read sequence stops 3 residues before the CDR3 end, and the germline J gene provides the missing end. This chain connects TRBV29-1 to TRBJ2-2; tentatively, D is TRBD1 (7 bases). Looked up from germline, CDR1 is SQVTM and CDR2 is ANQGSEA. There are 16 residues in the CDR3. Trimming removed 2 bases from V and 8 bases from J, with 21 bases in between. The CDR3 here is CSVELFQGGSKGELFF. Partial CDR3 DNA: TGCAGCGTTGAACTGTTCCAGGGGGGTTCGAAAGGGGAG.

This clone is medium-sized by frequency. The read falls 3 residues short of the CDR3 end, and the missing part is taken from the germline J gene. The V gene is TRBV20-1, the J gene TRBJ1-1, with 9 nucleotides matching TRBD1. This CDR3 is 13 amino acids long. Germline V gene sequence: CDR1 DFQATT, CDR2 SNEGSKA (reference sequence). V lost 1 base, J lost 3 bases, and 0 bases stayed unmatched. The part of the CDR3 DNA that was read is TGCAGTGCTAGAGGGACAGGGGACACTGAA. Protein sequence: CSARGTGDTE. The full CDR3 is CSARGTGDTEAFF.

A note on this clone: Read data end 3 residues before the CDR3 end; the end is taken from the germline J gene. This chain links TRBV30 with TRBJ2-3, with 8 bases matching TRBD1. There are 14 residues in the CDR3. The V gene's germline CDR1 is GTSNPN and CDR2 SVGIG (reference sequence). V lost 5 bases to trimming and J lost 6 bases; unmatched junction nucleotides: 10. The CDR3 is CAWGVTGARDTQYF. The sequenced part of the CDR3 DNA is TGTGCCTGGGGGGTGACAGGGGCACGCGATACG.

Remarks on this clone: The CDR3 is cut off 3 residues early in the read; its end comes from the germline J gene. The chain has TRBV20-1 and TRBJ2-5, with D possibly TRBD1 on 5 matching bases. This CDR3 contains 15 residues. Germline assignment: CDR1 DFQATT and CDR2 SNEGSKA (reference sequence). V dropped 1 base and J dropped 3 bases, with 15 bases sitting between them. CDR3: CSARVLSGHEETQYF. The DNA read from the CDR3 is TGCAGTGCTAGAGTTTTGTCAGGGCATGAAGAGACC.

In regard to this clone: From the germline J gene comes the end of the CDR3, since the read stops 3 residues before it. The chain is built from TRBV5-1 and TRBJ1-3; 7 bases map to TRBD1. Germline loops: CDR1 SGHRS, CDR2 YFSETQ. Trimming at V came to 5 bases and at J to 3 bases, leaving 11 bases not matched to a gene. CDR3 length: 16 residues. The sequenced CDR3 bases are TGCGCCAGCAGTGACGGGACAGTTCAATTTGGAAACACC. Its translation: CASSDGTVQFGNT. The CDR3 as a whole reads CASSDGTVQFGNTIYF.